Each of the 4 T cell receptor beta chains below was sequenced from the same sample in a study of cytomegalovirus exposure and HLA in healthy donors. 13 Jbeta primers and 60 Vbeta primers were used for the PCR. Profiled with immunoSEQ multiplex PCR; TCRdb holds only in-frame clones, not every one. The top ten hold roughly 1.5% of the sample, which has about 200,000 clones, 79% seen once. What was sequenced was PBMCs. The receptors stem from a girl aged 5-17 years in good health and CMV-seropositive.

V gene TRBV10-1 combines with J gene TRBJ2-5, with D perhaps matching TRBD2 (5 bases). Trimming took 2 bases from V and 9 from J, leaving 10 bases between them. CDR1 WNHNN and CDR2 SYGVQD come from the germline V gene (reference sequence). The CDR3 has 12 amino acids. The DNA for the CDR3 is TGCGCCAGCAGTGAGGGTCCCGGGGCCCAGTACTTC. This translates into CASSEGPGAQYF.

V gene TRBV6-6 combines with J gene TRBJ2-1; D gene unclear. Germline CDR1 reads MNHNY; CDR2 reads SVGAGI (reference sequence). The CDR3 is 12 amino acids. With 4 bases removed from V and 8 bases from J, the gap between germline ends came to 9 bases. The DNA for the CDR3 is TGTGCCAGCAGTTCCCAACGGGATGAGCAGTTCTTC. Protein product: CASSSQRDEQFF.

The rearrangement joins TRBV7-6 to TRBJ2-2; the match to TRBD2 covers 10 bases. The V gene end was trimmed by 4 bases and the J gene end by 4 bases; junction bases not matched to a gene: 3. The CDR3 contains 15 residues. The germline V gene has CDR1 SGHVS and CDR2 FNYEAQ. Here the CDR3 reads CASSYSGGSTGELFF. The CDR3 nucleotides read TGTGCCAGCAGCTATAGCGGGGGGTCCACCGGGGAGCTGTTTTTT.

The chain carries TRBV13 and TRBJ2-7; TRBD1 might be the D (5 bases). CDR1 and CDR2 (germline): PRHDT, FYEKMQ (reference sequence). Trimming took 5 bases from V and 6 from J, leaving 17 bases between them. This CDR3 is 14 amino acids long. The CDR3 loop is CASSPVERGLEQYF. CDR3 nucleotide sequence: TGTGCCAGCAGCCCGGTCGAAAGGGGCCTCGAGCAGTACTTC.